The T cell receptor beta chain described here comes from a study of cytomegalovirus exposure and HLA in healthy donors. General study points: It was reported that TCR beta sequences correctly inferred the HLA-A and HLA-B alleles for most subjects.

CDR1 MGHDK and CDR2 SYGVNS come from the germline V gene. Trimming took 4 bases from V and 2 from J; bases not matched to a gene: 1. This CDR3 region has 13 residues. PCR used 60 Vbeta primers and 13 Jbeta primers. Only in-frame clones appear in the TCRdb table, and some are missing; sequencing was by immunoSEQ multiplex PCR. The sample holds roughly 73,000 clones; 75% to 80% are singletons and the top ten take about 3.5%. Comments on this clone: No antigen is known for it.

The origin of this receptor is a man aged 35-49 years in good health and CMV-seronegative. The sample was PBMCs. The V call is TRBV25-1, the J call TRBJ1-2, with 7 bases aligning to TRBD1. The CDR3 DNA is TGTGCCAGCAGTGTGACAGGGAACTATGGCTACACCTTC. It codes for CASSVTGNYGYTF.